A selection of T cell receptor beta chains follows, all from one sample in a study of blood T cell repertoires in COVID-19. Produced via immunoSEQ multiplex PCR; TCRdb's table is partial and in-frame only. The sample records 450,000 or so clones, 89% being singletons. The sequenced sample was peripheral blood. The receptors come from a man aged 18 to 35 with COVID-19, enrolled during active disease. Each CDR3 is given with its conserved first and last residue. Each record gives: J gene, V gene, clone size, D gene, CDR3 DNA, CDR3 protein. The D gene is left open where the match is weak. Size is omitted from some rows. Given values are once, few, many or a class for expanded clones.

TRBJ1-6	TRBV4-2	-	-	TGTGCCAGCAGCCAAGATATGGGGAGAGACGGAGCCCTCCACTTT	CASSQDMGRDGALHF
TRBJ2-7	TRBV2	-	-	TGTGCCAGCAGTGATTTGGCGGGGAATGAAGACGAGCAGTACTTC	CASSDLAGNEDEQYF
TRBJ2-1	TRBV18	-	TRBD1	TGTGCCAGCTCATTAGACAGGGGTACCTACAATGAGCAGTTCTTC	CASSLDRGTYNEQFF
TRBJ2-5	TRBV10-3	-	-	TGTGCCATCAGTGAGTTGTTAACAGGGCAAGAGACCCAGTACTTC	CAISELLTGQETQYF
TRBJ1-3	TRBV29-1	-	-	TGCAGCGTTTGGAGCCAGAGAAACACCATATATTTT	CSVWSQRNTIYF
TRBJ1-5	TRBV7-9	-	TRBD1	TGTGCCAGCAGCCGGACAGGGGTCAATCAGCCCCAGCATTTT	CASSRTGVNQPQHF
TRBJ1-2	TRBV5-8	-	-	TGTGCCAGCAGCTTGTGGGTTGAGGGAAGCCATGGCTACACCTTC	CASSLWVEGSHGYTF
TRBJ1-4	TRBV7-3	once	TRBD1	TGTGCCAGCAGCCCAGGACAGGGCCGAGGAGAAAAACTGTTTTTT	CASSPGQGRGEKLFF
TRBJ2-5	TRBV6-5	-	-	TGTGCCACCGGGGGGACAGGACAAGAGACCCAGTACTTC	CATGGTGQETQYF
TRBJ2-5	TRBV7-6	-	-	TGTGCCAGCAGCTTAGCGCAGGGTTCCGAAGAGACCCAGTACTTC	CASSLAQGSEETQYF
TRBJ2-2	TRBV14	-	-	TGTGCCAGCAGCCAGAGGGTTAACACCGGGGAGCTGTTTTTT	CASSQRVNTGELFF
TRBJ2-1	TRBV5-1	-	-	TGCGCCAGCAGTCGGGCGGGGTGGAGCTCCTACAATGAGCAGTTCTTC	CASSRAGWSSYNEQFF
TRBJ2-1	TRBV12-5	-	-	TGTGCTAGTGATTTCTCACACTTCGACAGGAACAATGAGCAGTTCTTC	CASDFSHFDRNNEQFF
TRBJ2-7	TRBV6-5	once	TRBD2	TGTGCCAGCAGTTTGTGGACTAGCGGGGGGGAGCAGTACTTC	CASSLWTSGGEQYF
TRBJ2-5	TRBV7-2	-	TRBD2	TGTGCCAGCAGCCCTAGCGGGAGGAAAGAGACCCAGTACTTC	CASSPSGRKETQYF
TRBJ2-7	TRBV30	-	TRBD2	TGTGCCTGGAGTAGCACTAGCGGGAGCTACGAGCAGTACTTC	CAWSSTSGSYEQYF
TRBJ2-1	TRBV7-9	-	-	TGTGCCAGCGGCTTAGGCAAACCCACAGGGATAGCCTCCTACAATGAGCAGTTCTTC	CASGLGKPTGIASYNEQFF
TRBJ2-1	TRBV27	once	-	TGTGCCAGCAGTTTTGTGCGGGACGGTTACAATGAGCAGTTCTTC	CASSFVRDGYNEQFF
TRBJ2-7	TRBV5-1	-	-	TGCGCCAGCAGCTTGGACAGCGGAGGCTACGAGCAGTACTTC	CASSLDSGGYEQYF
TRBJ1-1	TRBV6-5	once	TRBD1	TGTGCCAGCAGATACCCAGGGGGGACTGAAGCTTTCTTT	CASRYPGGTEAFF
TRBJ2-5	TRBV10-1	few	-	TGCGCCAGCGGGTACAGGGCGGGAGAGACCCAGTACTTC	CASGYRAGETQYF
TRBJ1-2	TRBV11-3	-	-	TGTGCCAGCAGCCGGGAGAACAACTATGGCTACACCTTC	CASSRENNYGYTF
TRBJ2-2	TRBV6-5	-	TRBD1	TGTGCCAGCAGTTACTGGGACAGGGGAGCCGGGGAGCTGTTTTTT	CASSYWDRGAGELFF
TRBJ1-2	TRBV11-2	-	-	TGTGCCAGCAGCTTAGATGGTAGGAGAGCTAACTATGGCTACACCTTC	CASSLDGRRANYGYTF
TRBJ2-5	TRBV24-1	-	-	TGTGCCACCAGTCGCCCGCCTAATGAGACCCAGTACTTC	CATSRPPNETQYF
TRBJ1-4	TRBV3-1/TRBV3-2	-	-	TGTGCCAGCAGCCACCAGGTATCGACTAATGAAAAACTGTTTTTT	CASSHQVSTNEKLFF
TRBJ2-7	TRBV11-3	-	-	TGTGCCAGCAGCTTAGGTATAGCGTACGAGCAGTACTTC	CASSLGIAYEQYF
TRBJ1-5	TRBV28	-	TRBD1	TGTGCCAGCAGTTCAAGCATAACCGGGACAGGGGGCCGATTGAGCAATCAGCCCCAGCATTTT	CASSSSITGTGGRLSNQPQHF
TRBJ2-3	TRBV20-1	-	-	TGCAGTGCTAGGGGCATAGATACGCAGTATTTT	CSARGIDTQYF
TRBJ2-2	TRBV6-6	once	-	TGTGCCAGCCATCCTGGGACAACGAACACCGGGGAGCTGTTTTTT	CASHPGTTNTGELFF
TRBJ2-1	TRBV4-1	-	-	TGCGCCAGCAGCCAAGGACGGGTGACCTACAATGAGCAGTTCTTC	CASSQGRVTYNEQFF
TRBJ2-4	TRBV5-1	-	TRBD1	TGCGCCAGCAGCCTCAGGGGGCTCGATACAGACATTCAGTACTTC	CASSLRGLDTDIQYF
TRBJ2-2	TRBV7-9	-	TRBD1	TGTGCCAGCAGCGAGTGGGCAGGGGGCATCGGGGAGCTGTTTTTT	CASSEWAGGIGELFF
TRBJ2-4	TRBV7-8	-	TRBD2	TGTGCCAGCAGCTCGGGACTAGCGGAGTTTAAAAACATTCAGTACTTC	CASSSGLAEFKNIQYF
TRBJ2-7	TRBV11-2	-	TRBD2	TGTGCCAGCAGCCCGAGAGGGCTAGCGGGGTTCTACGAGCAGTACTTC	CASSPRGLAGFYEQYF
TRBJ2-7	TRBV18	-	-	TGTGCCAGCTCACCAGAGAGCTACGAGCAGTACTTC	CASSPESYEQYF
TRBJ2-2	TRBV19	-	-	TGTGCCAGTAGAAACACGGGAACGAACACCGGGGAGCTGTTTTTT	CASRNTGTNTGELFF
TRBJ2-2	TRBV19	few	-	TGTGCCAGTAGTACCGCGGGGACAGTCACCGGGGAGCTGTTTTTT	CASSTAGTVTGELFF
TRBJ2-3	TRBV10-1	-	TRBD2	TGCGCCAGCACCCCGGGGGGGTCTAGCACAGATACGCAGTATTTT	CASTPGGSSTDTQYF
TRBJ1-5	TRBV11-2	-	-	TGTGCCAGCAGGTCTCCTCAGCCCCAGCATTTT	CASRSPQPQHF